These T cell receptor beta chains were read from a single sample in a study of early T cells in non-severe SARS-CoV-2 infection. From the 5' RACE reads, TCRdb called clonotypes with MiXCR, one entry per CDR3 protein. The repertoire holds some 78,000 distinct CDR3 sequences, with less than 15% as singletons. Specimen: whole blood. The receptors were gathered from an adult who was a healthcare worker with PCR-confirmed SARS-CoV-2 infection or an uninfected control (not recorded which). CDR3s include the opening cysteine and the closing phenylalanine or tryptophan. The D gene is left open where the match is weak. Not all rows give a size; the values are once, few, many and, for expanded clones, a class.

j_call | v_call | d_call | clone_size | cdr3_nt | cdr3_aa
TRBJ1-6 | TRBV11-3 | - | many | TGTGCCAGCAGCGCCGGGCTCTCCGATTCACCCCTCCACTTT | CASSAGLSDSPLHF
TRBJ2-7 | TRBV27 | TRBD1 | - | TGTGCCAGCAGGAGACAGGGGAATTCTGTAGAGCAGTACTTC | CASRRQGNSVEQYF
TRBJ1-2 | TRBV30 | - | few | TGTGCCTGGTCAGCGAACTATGGCTACACCTTC | CAWSANYGYTF
TRBJ2-2 | TRBV11-2 | TRBD2 | - | TGTGCCAGCAGCGTCCCGTGGACTAGCTACGCCGGGGAGCTGTTTTTT | CASSVPWTSYAGELFF
TRBJ1-2 | TRBV6-5 | - | many | TGTGCCAGCAGTTACTCGGGAGTATCCTATGGCTACACCTTC | CASSYSGVSYGYTF
TRBJ2-7 | TRBV4-1 | - | few | TGCGCCAGCAGCCGCTTTAACCGGGATCCCAACGAGCAGTACTTC | CASSRFNRDPNEQYF
TRBJ1-1 | TRBV28 | - | - | TGTGCCAGCAGTTCCCCTCACAGGAAATATAACACTGAAGCTTTCTTT | CASSSPHRKYNTEAFF
TRBJ2-2 | TRBV15 | - | - | TGTGCCACCAGCAGAGCTGACACCGGGGAGCTGTTTTTT | CATSRADTGELFF
TRBJ2-3 | TRBV30 | - | - | TGTGCCTTAATGAAGGGGGGACAGAAAACAGATACGCAGTATTTT | CALMKGGQKTDTQYF
TRBJ2-7 | TRBV9 | TRBD2 | few | TGTGCCAGCAGCGTAGACCTAGCGGGAACTCGGCAGTACTTC | CASSVDLAGTRQYF
TRBJ1-1 | TRBV3-2 | - | - | TGTGCCAGCAGCCAAGTGATTGGGACAGGGGGTAGAGGCACTGAAGCTTTCTTT | CASSQVIGTGGRGTEAFF
TRBJ2-3 | TRBV6-5 | - | - | TGTGCCAGCAGTTACTCGATCAGGGCCACAGATACGCAGTATTTT | CASSYSIRATDTQYF
TRBJ2-5 | TRBV24-1 | TRBD1 | - | TGTGCCACCAGTGACCCTTTGGACAGGGAAGAGACCCAGTACTTC | CATSDPLDREETQYF
TRBJ1-2 | TRBV28 | TRBD1 | - | TGTGCCAGCAGTCCCTCCAGGACAGGGGGCGGCTACACCTTC | CASSPSRTGGGYTF
TRBJ2-2 | TRBV12-3/TRBV12-4 | - | many | TGTGCCAGCAGTTTCTCTTGGAACACCGGGGAGCTGTTTTTT | CASSFSWNTGELFF
TRBJ2-7 | TRBV2 | - | - | TGTGCCAGCAGCCGACTATCCTACGAGCAGTACTTC | CASSRLSYEQYF
TRBJ2-3 | TRBV5-1 | - | many | TGCGCCAGCAGCTTGCAGGGCAGGGAAGCGGATACGCAGTATTTT | CASSLQGREADTQYF
TRBJ2-5 | TRBV5-1 | - | - | TGCGCCAGCAGCTTTCCGGCCGAGGAGACCCAGTACTTC | CASSFPAEETQYF
TRBJ2-3 | TRBV4-1 | - | many | TGCGCCAGCAGCCAAGAAGGGATGTTCGGGGCAGATACGCAGTATTTT | CASSQEGMFGADTQYF
TRBJ1-1 | TRBV29-1 | - | - | TGCAGCGCTGCGGGCAGGGTGAACACTGAAGCTTTCTTT | CSAAGRVNTEAFF
TRBJ2-1 | TRBV5-1 | - | many | TGCGCCAGCAGCTCGAGAGGGCCAACCCACAATGAGCAGTTCTTC | CASSSRGPTHNEQFF
TRBJ2-6 | TRBV2 | - | - | TGTGCCAGCAGTGAAGCGCTTCTGGGGTCCTCTGGGGCCAACGTCCTGACTTTC | CASSEALLGSSGANVLTF
TRBJ2-5 | TRBV5-5 | - | - | TGTGCCAGCAGCTTTTACTTACAGGAAGAAGAGACCCAGTACTTC | CASSFYLQEEETQYF
TRBJ2-1 | TRBV2 | TRBD1 | few | TGTGCCAGCAGTGAGCGGACAGGATCGGGCCCGGAGTTCTTC | CASSERTGSGPEFF
TRBJ2-7 | TRBV7-9 | TRBD2 | - | TGTGCCAGCAGCTTAGGCAGGGAGGGACTCGAGCAGTACTTC | CASSLGREGLEQYF
TRBJ1-5 | TRBV20-1 | TRBD1 | few | TGCAGTGCCGAGAGGGGACAGAGTCTAGCCCAGCATTTT | CSAERGQSLAQHF
TRBJ2-5 | TRBV30 | - | - | TGTGCCTGGAACTCTGTCGGGCTTCGAGAGACCCAGTACTTC | CAWNSVGLRETQYF
TRBJ1-1 | TRBV29-1 | TRBD1 | few | TGCAGCGTCGGACAGGGGTTGGTCACTGAAGCTTTCTTT | CSVGQGLVTEAFF
TRBJ2-7 | TRBV6-6 | TRBD1 | - | TGTGCCAGCAGTCCCCGGACAGGGGCGGCCTACGAGCAGTACTTC | CASSPRTGAAYEQYF
TRBJ2-7 | TRBV7-9 | - | - | TGTGCCAGCAGCCGTACCACCGGGACGGGAGAGATCGAGCAGTACTTC | CASSRTTGTGEIEQYF
TRBJ1-6 | TRBV20-1 | - | - | TGCAGTGCTAGAGATGCAACTCGGGGGGATAATTCACCCCTCCACTTT | CSARDATRGDNSPLHF
TRBJ2-7 | TRBV7-8 | - | - | TGTGCCAGCAGCTCCCTGCTACCCGAGCAGTACTTC | CASSSLLPEQYF
TRBJ2-4 | TRBV5-6 | TRBD1 | - | TGTGCCAGCAGCTTACAGGGGACCAAACCTCCGAGGGGCATTCAGTACTTC | CASSLQGTKPPRGIQYF
TRBJ1-2 | TRBV6-5 | - | few | TGTGCCAGCAGTTACTCAGGAGGGAGTAGTTTGGGATATGGCTACACCTTC | CASSYSGGSSLGYGYTF
TRBJ2-7 | TRBV5-1 | TRBD1 | few | TGCGCCAGCAGCCTCCGGGACAGTTACGAGCAGTACTTC | CASSLRDSYEQYF
TRBJ2-7 | TRBV7-3 | - | few | TGTGCCAGCAGCTTAGTTCTGGGAAACGAGCAGTACTTC | CASSLVLGNEQYF
TRBJ2-7 | TRBV29-1 | - | - | TGCAGCGTTGAAGCCAGCTCCTACGAGCAGTACTTC | CSVEASSYEQYF
TRBJ2-7 | TRBV6-5 | - | few | TGTGCCAGCAGGGACCTAGACAGTTCAGGCGGTTTGGAGCAGTACTTC | CASRDLDSSGGLEQYF
TRBJ1-1 | TRBV5-4 | TRBD1 | many | TGTGCCAGCAGGCCACCGGGACAGGGGAGAGATACTGAAGCTTTCTTT | CASRPPGQGRDTEAFF
TRBJ1-1 | TRBV9 | - | few | TGTGCCAGCAGCGTAGTAGTGGACGGGACCAGTGGACAGAACACTGAAGCTTTCTTT | CASSVVVDGTSGQNTEAFF
TRBJ1-5 | TRBV7-6 | TRBD1 | many | TGTGCCAGCAGCCTAGGACAGGCGAGCAATCAGCCCCAGCATTTT | CASSLGQASNQPQHF
TRBJ1-1 | TRBV29-1 | - | - | TGCAGCGTCGTGGGGACAATGGCTTTCTTT | CSVVGTMAFF
TRBJ2-3 | TRBV5-6 | - | many | TGTGCCAGCAGCTTTGGCAGTGACACAGATACGCAGTATTTT | CASSFGSDTDTQYF